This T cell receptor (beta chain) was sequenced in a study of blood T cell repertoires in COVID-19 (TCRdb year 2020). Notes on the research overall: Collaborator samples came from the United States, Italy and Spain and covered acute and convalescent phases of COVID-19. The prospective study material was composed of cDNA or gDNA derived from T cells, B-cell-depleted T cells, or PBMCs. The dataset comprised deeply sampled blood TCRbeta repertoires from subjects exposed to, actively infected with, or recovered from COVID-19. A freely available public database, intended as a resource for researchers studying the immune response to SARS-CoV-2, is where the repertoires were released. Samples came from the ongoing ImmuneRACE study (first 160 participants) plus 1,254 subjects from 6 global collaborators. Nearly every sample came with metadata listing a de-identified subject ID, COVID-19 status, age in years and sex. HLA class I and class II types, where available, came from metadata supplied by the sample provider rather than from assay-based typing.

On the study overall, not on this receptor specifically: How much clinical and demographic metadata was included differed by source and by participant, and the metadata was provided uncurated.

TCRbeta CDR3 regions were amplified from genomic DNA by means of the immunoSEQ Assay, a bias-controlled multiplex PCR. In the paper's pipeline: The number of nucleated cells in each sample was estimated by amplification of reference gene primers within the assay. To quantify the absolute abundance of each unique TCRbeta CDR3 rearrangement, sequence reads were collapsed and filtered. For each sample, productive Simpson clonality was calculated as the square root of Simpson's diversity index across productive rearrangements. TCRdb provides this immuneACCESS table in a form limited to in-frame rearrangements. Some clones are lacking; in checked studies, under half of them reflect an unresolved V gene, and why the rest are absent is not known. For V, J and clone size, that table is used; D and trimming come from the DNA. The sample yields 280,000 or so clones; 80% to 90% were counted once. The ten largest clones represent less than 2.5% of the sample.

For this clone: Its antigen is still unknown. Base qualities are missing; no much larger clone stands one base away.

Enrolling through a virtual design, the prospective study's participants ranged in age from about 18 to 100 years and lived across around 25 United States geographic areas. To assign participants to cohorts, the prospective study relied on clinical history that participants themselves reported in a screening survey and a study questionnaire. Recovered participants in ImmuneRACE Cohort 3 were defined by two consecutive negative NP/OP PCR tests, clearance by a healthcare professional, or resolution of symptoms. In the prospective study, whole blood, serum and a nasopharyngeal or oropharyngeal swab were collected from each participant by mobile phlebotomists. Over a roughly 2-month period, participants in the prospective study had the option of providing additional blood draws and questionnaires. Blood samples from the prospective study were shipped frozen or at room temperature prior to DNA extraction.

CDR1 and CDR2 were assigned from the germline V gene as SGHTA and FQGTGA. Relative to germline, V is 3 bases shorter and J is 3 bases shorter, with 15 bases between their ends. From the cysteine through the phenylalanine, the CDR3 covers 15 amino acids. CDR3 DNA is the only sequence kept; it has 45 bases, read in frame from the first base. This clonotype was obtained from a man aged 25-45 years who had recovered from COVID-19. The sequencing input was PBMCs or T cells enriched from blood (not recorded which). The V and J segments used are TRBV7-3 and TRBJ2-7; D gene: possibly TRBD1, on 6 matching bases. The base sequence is TGTGCCAGCAGCTTCTCAGGGGATCCCGTCTACGAGCAGTACTTC. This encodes CASSFSGDPVYEQYF.